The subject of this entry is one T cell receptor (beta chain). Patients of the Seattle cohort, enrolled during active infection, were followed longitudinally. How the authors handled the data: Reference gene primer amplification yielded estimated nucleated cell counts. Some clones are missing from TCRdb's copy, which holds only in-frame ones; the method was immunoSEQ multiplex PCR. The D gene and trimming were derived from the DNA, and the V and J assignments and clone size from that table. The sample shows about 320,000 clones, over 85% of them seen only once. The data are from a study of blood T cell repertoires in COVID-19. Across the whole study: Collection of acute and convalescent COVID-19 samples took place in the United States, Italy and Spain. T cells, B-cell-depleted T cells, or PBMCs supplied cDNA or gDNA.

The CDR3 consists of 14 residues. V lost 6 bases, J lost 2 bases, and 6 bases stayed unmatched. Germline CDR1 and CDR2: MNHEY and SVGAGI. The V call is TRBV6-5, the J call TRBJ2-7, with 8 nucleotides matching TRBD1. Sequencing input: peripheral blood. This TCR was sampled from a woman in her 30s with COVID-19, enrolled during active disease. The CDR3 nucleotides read TGTGCCAGCAGACAACAGGGGGTCACCTACGAGCAGTACTTC. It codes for CASRQQGVTYEQYF.